This T cell receptor (beta chain) was recorded in a study of tumor-infiltrating lymphocytes in primary liver carcinoma. Germline V gene data show CDR1 as SGHAT and CDR2 as FQNNGV. The CDR3 contains 14 residues. Co-extraction of RNA and DNA was performed on roughly 20-31 mg of unsorted bulk tissue. The input was about 490 ng total RNA; TCR beta cDNA was made from it with a constant-region primer. Slightly modified ARM-PCR with three nested multiplex PCR rounds yielded TCR beta libraries. It was with TRBV1-TRBV30 forward primers and a C-beta reverse primer that the first two PCR rounds were run, at about 10 cycles each. From the multiplex PCR reads, TCRdb called clonotypes with MiXCR, one entry per CDR3 protein. Altogether about 120,000 distinct CDR3 sequences are present, about 68% being singletons, with the ten largest covering approximately 9.9%. On this clonotype: The antigen is not known. One junction end does not reproduce the germline sequence, and a read error may be involved.

Study-level points and caveats: A significantly higher top-250-clone fraction was found in tumors than in blood (p = 0.039).

The sequencing sample was made of liver tumor tissue from sampling region 1. Stated subset: tumor region T1, superior pole. The gene calls are TRBV11-2 and TRBJ2-7, with 7 bases matching TRBD2. The receptor was derived from a woman aged 55-69 years with primary liver carcinoma and hepatitis B virus infection. CDR3 in amino acids: CASSLVLLAHEQYF. CDR3 nucleotide sequence: TGTGCCAGCAGTTTAGTTCTACTAGCGCACGAGCAGTACTTC.